This T cell receptor (beta chain) was identified during a study of blood T cell repertoires in COVID-19. In the study overall: Researchers got acute and convalescent COVID-19 samples from the United States, Italy and Spain. Nucleic acid was either cDNA or gDNA, and it came from T cells, B-cell-depleted T cells, or PBMCs.

CDR3 size: 13 residues. The J segment lost 1 base and the V segment lost 8 bases, leaving 4 bases of the junction unmatched. CDR1 is LNHDA and CDR2 is SQIVND in the germline V gene (reference sequence). In the original processing: From reference gene primer amplification, estimates of nucleated cell counts were derived. The protocol was immunoSEQ multiplex PCR, while the TCRdb copy is restricted to in-frame clones and leaves out a portion. That table is the source of V, J and clone size, and D and trimming were worked out from the DNA. The sample comprises about 110,000 clones, 65% to 80% of which are singletons, and less than 2% rests with the top ten.

The chain combines TRBV19 with TRBJ1-1, with 7 bases lining up with TRBD1. Sequencing was performed on peripheral blood. The TCR sequence derives from a woman in her thirties or forties with acute or convalescent COVID-19. CDR3 sequence: CASRQGSNTEAFF. CDR3 coding DNA: TGTGCCAGTCGACAGGGATCGAACACTGAAGCTTTCTTT. Together with reference TRBV19 and TRBJ1-1, the CDR3 gives the full variable domain: DGGITQSPKYLFRKEGQNVTLSCEQNLNHDAMYWYRQDPGQGLRLIYYSQIVNDFQKGDIAEGYSVSREKKESFPLTVTSAQKNPTAFYLCASRQGSNTEAFFGQGTRLTVV.